The sequence of this T cell receptor (beta chain) was determined in a study of blood T cell repertoires in COVID-19. The wider study: Some COVID-19 samples were acute and others convalescent; all came from the United States, Italy and Spain. PBMCs, B-cell-depleted T cells, or T cells were the source of the cDNA or gDNA that made up the material.

Here immunoSEQ multiplex PCR was the method, and the copy in TCRdb shows in-frame clones only, minus some. The table has over 80,000 clones, approximately 89% seen once. The CDR3 covers 13 residues. Trimming removed 3 bases at V and 1 base at J, with 9 bases between. Germline CDR1 DFQATT, CDR2 SNEGSKA (reference sequence). The sequence came from a human donor in a cohort sampled during active COVID-19. The sample comprised peripheral blood. The gene calls are TRBV20-1 and TRBJ1-1, with TRBD1 as a possible D gene (5 bases). The CDR3 DNA follows: TGCAGTGCTAGTTTTCAGGGGAACACTGAAGCTTTCTTT. Its translation: CSASFQGNTEAFF.